The clone carrying this T cell receptor beta chain was counted only a few times. The source of the sample is a study of blood T cell repertoires in COVID-19. The data were produced by immunoSEQ multiplex PCR, yet TCRdb's version contains in-frame clones alone and is incomplete. In the table there are 200,000 to 250,000 clones, roughly 88% of which are singletons. The CDR3 extends over 15 amino acids. Looked up from germline, CDR1 is SEHNR and CDR2 is FQNEAQ (reference sequence). Trimming removed 5 bases from V and 6 bases from J; junction bases left unmatched: 9. Sequencing was done on a sample of PBMCs or T cells enriched from blood (not recorded which). The chain combines TRBV7-9 with TRBJ1-4; 7 positions match TRBD1. This sequence was found in a woman in her forties or fifties who had recovered from COVID-19. The CDR3 bases are TGTGCCAGCAGCACCCGGACAGGAACGTATGAAAAACTGTTTTTT. Protein sequence: CASSTRTGTYEKLFF.